Below, one T cell receptor beta chain is given with its context. This clone was seen a single time. Its specific antigen is unknown. No per-base quality is available; no much larger clone lies one base away. The CDR3 starts with the cysteine, ends with the phenylalanine, and has 12 residues. Here the CDR3 DNA is all that survives: 36 bases in frame from base 1. CDR1 and CDR2, per the germline V gene (reference sequence), are SEHNR and FQNEAQ. V drops 1 base and J drops 7 bases, leaving 8 bases in between. The data were obtained in a study of T cell changes during pregnancy in multiple sclerosis (dated by TCRdb to between 2017 and 2020). About the investigation overall: The study looked at changes in the T cell repertoire across pregnancy in women with multiple sclerosis.

The library was made by the immunoSEQ multiplex PCR assay. The clones in this table, taken by TCRdb from immuneACCESS, are in-frame only. Not every clone is retained; where verified, under half of the shortfall comes from an unresolved V gene, and the cause of the rest is unknown. The sample includes tens of thousands of clones, with around 94% observed a single time. Jointly, the top ten make up approximately 8.6% of the sample. The source was CD8+ T cells from peripheral blood mononuclear cells, collected in the third trimester of pregnancy. This chain is built from TRBV7-9 and TRBJ2-7; the best D guess is TRBD2, with 6 bases matching. The receptor comes from a female donor with multiple sclerosis, enrolled in a pregnancy study. The CDR3 region: CASSLGGREQYF. The DNA reads as follows: TGTGCCAGCAGCTTAGGGGGGAGGGAGCAGTACTTC.